Each of the 31 T cell receptor beta chains below was sequenced from the same sample in a study of blood T cell repertoires in COVID-19 (TCRdb year 2020). The library came from the immunoSEQ multiplex PCR assay. TCRdb obtained this table from immuneACCESS and retained in-frame rearrangements with V and J assigned. These tables miss some clones; where compared with another copy, unresolved V genes account for less than half of the shortfall, and the remainder is unexplained. This sample gives more than 300,000 clones in total; 80% to 95% of them show up just once. Clones ranked in the top ten supply under 20% of the sample. Sequenced sample: PBMCs or T cells enriched from blood (not recorded which). These receptors were obtained from a woman aged 25-40 years who had recovered from COVID-19.

This sequence joins TRBV5-3 and TRBJ2-1; 14 nucleotides match TRBD2. TRBV5-3 is noted as an ORF with a role that remains uncertain. The J segment lost 6 bases and the V segment lost 4 bases, leaving 9 bases of the junction unmatched. This CDR3 is 17 amino acids long. CDR3 DNA sequence: TGTGCCAGAAGCAAGGAGGGACTAGCGGGGGCGGGCAATGAGCAGTTCTTC. It specifies CARSKEGLAGAGNEQFF.

This chain joins TRBV7-2 and TRBJ2-1, with 7 nucleotides matching TRBD1. Germline loops: CDR1 SGHTA, CDR2 FQGNSA. J lost 7 bases, V lost 4 bases, and 7 bases had no gene match. The CDR3 contains 14 residues. The CDR3 DNA is TGTGCCAGCAGCTCCCTCGACAGGGTAAATGAGCAGTTCTTC. Translating gives CASSSLDRVNEQFF.

The chain combines TRBV28 with TRBJ1-2; a weak D match, TRBD1 (5 bases). The CDR3 spans 12 residues. The V end was cut by 6 bases, the J end by 3 bases, with 8 bases between. Germline-derived CDR1 and CDR2 are MDHEN and SYDVKM. The chain's CDR3 is CASRGVDYGYTF. The CDR3 DNA sequence: TGTGCCAGCAGAGGGGTGGACTATGGCTACACCTTC.

This clone was seen just once. This chain links TRBV11-3 with TRBJ1-1; 7 bases match TRBD1. The CDR3 spans 13 residues. V lost 1 base and J lost 7; bases outside the gene matches: 3. Germline V CDR1 and CDR2: SGHNT, YENEEA. The chain's CDR3 is CASSLVAGGEAFF. The CDR3 DNA reads as TGTGCCAGCAGCTTAGTGGCAGGGGGTGAAGCTTTCTTT.

This chain connects TRBV19 to TRBJ2-4; no definite D call. V was cut by 4 bases and J by 0 bases, with 19 bases left in between. Germline V gene sequence: CDR1 LNHDA, CDR2 SQIVND (reference sequence). This CDR3 region has 18 residues. CDR3 sequence reads: CASSSPSPAEKAKNIQYF. The CDR3 DNA reads TGTGCCAGTAGTAGCCCCAGTCCCGCTGAAAAAGCCAAAAACATTCAGTACTTC. Combining the CDR3 with reference TRBV19 and TRBJ2-4 gives the whole variable domain DGGITQSPKYLFRKEGQNVTLSCEQNLNHDAMYWYRQDPGQGLRLIYYSQIVNDFQKGDIAEGYSVSREKKESFPLTVTSAQKNPTAFYLCASSSPSPAEKAKNIQYFGAGTRLSVL.

The chain carries TRBV28 and TRBJ2-6; 10 nucleotides line up with TRBD1. The CDR3 spans 15 residues. With 5 bases clipped from V and 4 bases from J, the junction kept 2 bases outside the gene matches. The germline V gene has CDR1 MDHEN and CDR2 SYDVKM. This chain's CDR3 is CASSDRGLGANVLTF. As DNA, the CDR3 is TGTGCCAGCAGTGACAGGGGGCTAGGGGCCAACGTCCTGACTTTC.

The chain couples TRBV7-5 to TRBJ1-5; the table assigns TRBD1, which was not confirmed against the DNA. TRBV7-5 is tagged as a pseudogene. CDR3 size: 23 residues. Written as DNA, the CDR3 is TGTGCCAGAAGCCCAGATGGCAGTTGGGTTAGGGCAGGGGGTCAGGACAGCAATCAGCCCCAGCATTTT. Encoded protein: CARSPDGSWVRAGGQDSNQPQHF.

CDR3 sequence reads: CASSYGTSGYEQYF. Written as DNA, the CDR3 is TGTGCCAGCAGTTACGGGACTAGCGGATACGAGCAGTACTTC. The rearrangement links TRBV6-2 or TRBV6-3 to TRBJ2-7, with 11 bases lining up with TRBD2. CDR3 length: 14 amino acids. Trimming cost V 2 bases and J 4 bases; bases outside gene matches: 1. CDR1 is MNHEY and CDR2 is SVGEGT in the germline V gene.

This chain connects TRBV28 to TRBJ1-5, with D tentatively TRBD1 (6 bases). Trimming left V 4 bases short and J 4 bases short, with 14 bases between. The CDR3 sequence is 15 residues long. Germline CDR1 and CDR2: MDHEN and SYDVKM. The CDR3 reads CASSSAGRGNQPQHF. CDR3 coding DNA: TGTGCCAGCAGTTCCGCCGGAAGGGGGAATCAGCCCCAGCATTTT.

V is TRBV28 and J is TRBJ1-5, with D possibly being TRBD1 (6 bases). V was pared by 5 bases and J by 3 bases, with 8 bases between. CDR3 size: 13 residues. Per the germline V gene, CDR1 is MDHEN and CDR2 is SYDVKM. Written as DNA, the CDR3 is TGTGCCAGCAGTAAGGGGGTCAATCAGCCCCAGCATTTT. Translated: CASSKGVNQPQHF.

The V and J genes are TRBV28 and TRBJ1-2; 7 bases are shared with TRBD1. The length of the CDR3 is 13 residues. Germline V CDR1 and CDR2: MDHEN, SYDVKM. J gave up 7 bases and V 5 bases, and 7 bases lay outside the gene matches. CDR3 sequence reads: CASSPDNRGGYTF. As DNA, the CDR3 is TGTGCCAGCAGTCCAGACAACAGGGGTGGCTACACCTTC.

As for this clone: The junction and the germline gene differ at one end; a read error may be behind it. The V call is TRBV5-5, the J call TRBJ2-1; 8 bases map to TRBD2. In germline, CDR1 is SGHKS, CDR2 YYEKEE (reference sequence). The CDR3 totals 20 residues. The CDR3 reads CASSFGGTRGGLRPYNEQFF. CDR3 DNA: TGCGCCAGCAGCTTCGGGGGCACTCGCGGGGGGCTTCGCCCCTACAATGAGCAGTTCTTC.

The chain couples TRBV18 to TRBJ1-3; TRBD1 might be the D (6 bases). CDR3 size: 18 residues. Germline V gene lookup returns CDR1 KGHSH and CDR2 LQKENI. V dropped 3 bases and J dropped 0 bases, with 18 bases sitting between them. In DNA form, the CDR3 reads TGTGCCAGCTCACCCTTCTCGACAGGCCTAACCTCTGGAAACACCATATATTTT. This sequence encodes CASSPFSTGLTSGNTIYF. Together with reference TRBV18 and TRBJ1-3, the CDR3 gives the full variable domain: NAGVMQNPRHLVRRRGQEARLRCSPMKGHSHVYWYRQLPEEGLKFMVYLQKENIIDESGMPKERFSAEFPKEGPSILRIQQVVRGDSAAYFCASSPFSTGLTSGNTIYFGEGSWLTVV.

The rearrangement links TRBV28 to TRBJ1-1; D unresolved. V was trimmed by 2 bases and J by 1 base, leaving 11 bases between them. This CDR3 region has 15 residues. Germline values: CDR1 MDHEN, CDR2 SYDVKM. CDR3 sequence reads: CASSLRKGRNTEAFF. In DNA, the CDR3 is TGTGCCAGCAGTTTAAGGAAAGGGAGGAACACTGAAGCTTTCTTT.

The chain's CDR3 is CASSYRVGVQETQYF. The CDR3 DNA follows: TGTGCCAGCAGTTACAGGGTTGGAGTCCAAGAGACCCAGTACTTC. The chain carries TRBV27 and TRBJ2-5, with D possibly being TRBD1 (6 bases). Germline assignment: CDR1 MNHEY and CDR2 SMNVEV (reference sequence). V lost 4 bases and J 1 base, leaving 13 bases between the germline ends. CDR3 size: 15 residues.

The J gene is TRBJ1-2, the V gene TRBV4-1; 8 bases align to TRBD1. The germline V gene has CDR1 MGHRA and CDR2 YSYEKL. This CDR3 region has 14 residues. Trimming took 3 bases from V and 7 from J; bases not matched to a gene: 7. CDR3 nucleotide sequence: TGCGCCAGCAGCCATCCCGTGGACAGGGCTGGCTACACCTTC. Its translation is CASSHPVDRAGYTF.

The V and J genes are TRBV12-3 or TRBV12-4 and TRBJ1-6; possible D gene TRBD1, 5 bases. V was shortened by 9 bases and J by 4 bases, with 10 bases between the two germline ends. This CDR3 is built from 13 residues. CDR3 region: CASTDSYNSPLHF. The CDR3 DNA reads as TGTGCCAGTACTGACAGTTATAATTCACCCCTCCACTTT.

The rearrangement joins TRBV10-3 to TRBJ2-5, with 10 bases identical to TRBD2. The CDR3 consists of 15 residues. CDR1 and CDR2 (germline): ENHRY, SYGVKD. The trim removed 5 bases at V and 10 bases at J, leaving 13 bases unmatched. The DNA of the CDR3 is TGTGCCATCAGTTTGGATAGCGGGGGGCCCTCAGGCCAGTACTTC. Residues: CAISLDSGGPSGQYF.

This chain connects TRBV14 to TRBJ2-2; D is perhaps TRBD2 (5 bases). V shed 6 bases and J shed 0 bases, with 14 bases lying between them. The CDR3 has 16 residues. CDR1 is SGHDN and CDR2 is FVKESK in the germline V gene. The DNA of the CDR3 is TGTGCCAGCAGACGCACTCCGGGAACGAACACCGGGGAGCTGTTTTTT. Amino acids: CASRRTPGTNTGELFF. Complete variable domain (other parts from reference TRBV14 and TRBJ2-2): EAGVTQFPSHSVIEKGQTVTLRCDPISGHDNLYWYRRVMGKEIKFLLHFVKESKQDESGMPNNRFLAERTGGTYSTLKVQPAELEDSGVYFCASRRTPGTNTGELFFGEGSRLTVL.

V is TRBV28 and J is TRBJ2-2; D possibly corresponds to TRBD1 (6 bases). The CDR3 consists of 16 residues. Germline CDR1 is MDHEN and CDR2 is SYDVKM. The V gene lost 4 bases and the J gene lost 2 bases, with 14 bases spanning the gap. Written as DNA, the CDR3 is TGTGCCAGCAGTTCCCCCAGGGGCCGTAACACCGGGGAGCTGTTTTTT. Translation: CASSSPRGRNTGELFF.

V and J are TRBV12-3 or TRBV12-4 and TRBJ1-2; a weak D match, TRBD1 (6 bases). This CDR3 spans 12 amino acids. V was trimmed by 2 bases and J by 7 bases, leaving 8 bases between them. The CDR3 DNA is TGTGCCAGCAGTTTATACAGGGCTGGCTACACCTTC. Amino acid sequence: CASSLYRAGYTF.

This clone came up once. J is TRBJ1-5 and V is TRBV6-5, with D possibly matching TRBD1 (5 bases). The CDR3 has 14 amino acids. Trimming cost V 7 bases and J 2 bases, with 12 bases left between them. Germline CDR1 MNHEY, CDR2 SVGAGI. The CDR3 sequence: CASTAWGGNQPQHF. CDR3 nucleotides: TGTGCCAGCACCGCGTGGGGGGGCAATCAGCCCCAGCATTTT.

The V call is TRBV5-6, the J call TRBJ1-2, with 7 positions matching TRBD1. The J segment lost 8 bases and the V segment lost 2 bases, leaving 3 bases of the junction unmatched. Germline values: CDR1 SGHDT, CDR2 YYEEEE. The CDR3 runs 12 residues. DNA for the CDR3: TGTGCCAGCAGCTTCGCAGGGGGAGGCTACACCTTC. Amino acids: CASSFAGGGYTF.

The table lists this clone with a count of one. The chain recombines TRBV19 with TRBJ1-5; 8 bases map to TRBD1. Trimming at V came to 5 bases and at J to 4 bases, leaving 16 bases not matched to a gene. Germline V gene data show CDR1 as LNHDA and CDR2 as SQIVND (reference sequence). The CDR3 contains 18 residues. The CDR3 DNA sequence: TGTGCCAGTAGTCCCCGGACAGGGATGAGGGGGCCTAATCAGCCCCAGCATTTT. Translation gives CASSPRTGMRGPNQPQHF.

This rearrangement joins TRBV7-9 to TRBJ1-4; D not certain. This CDR3 region has 17 residues. Germline V lookup: CDR1 SEHNR, CDR2 FQNEAQ (reference sequence). Trimming removed 1 base at V and 0 bases at J, with 12 bases between. CDR3 loop: CASSLVAGEATNEKLFF. CDR3 DNA sequence: TGTGCCAGCAGCTTAGTTGCGGGTGAGGCAACTAATGAAAAACTGTTTTTT.

This chain uses TRBV5-1 with TRBJ1-4; D not certain. Trimming stripped 4 bases from V and 0 bases from J, with 10 bases between. This CDR3 region has 15 residues. Germline CDR1 SGHRS, CDR2 YFSETQ. The CDR3 DNA reads as TGCGCCAGCAGCCCATCACACGCAACTAATGAAAAACTGTTTTTT. Protein product: CASSPSHATNEKLFF.

CDR3 DNA sequence: TGTGCCAGCAGCTTGAATACAGGGATGGCCTACGAGCAGTACTTC. Its protein product is CASSLNTGMAYEQYF. This rearrangement joins TRBV9 to TRBJ2-7; a possible D gene is TRBD1 (6 bases). There are 15 residues in the CDR3. Trimming removed 4 bases from V and 2 bases from J, with 16 bases in between. The germline CDR1 and CDR2 sequences are SGDLS and YYNGEE.

This sequence joins TRBV6-5 and TRBJ1-2; D is uncertain. V was clipped by 2 bases and J by 4 bases, with 14 bases between them. This CDR3 has 15 residues. The germline V gene has CDR1 MNHEY and CDR2 SVGAGI. This chain's CDR3 is CASSYGRQPGYGYTF. The CDR3 coding sequence is TGTGCCAGCAGTTACGGCAGGCAACCCGGCTATGGCTACACCTTC.

The V gene is TRBV7-9, the J gene TRBJ2-5, with D possibly being TRBD2 (6 bases). CDR3 size: 15 residues. V was clipped by 7 bases and J by 1 base, with 16 bases between them. The germline V gene has CDR1 SEHNR and CDR2 FQNEAQ (reference sequence). The CDR3 coding sequence is TGTGCCAGCAACACGGGACTCTCTTTCCAAGAGACCCAGTACTTC. The encoded protein is CASNTGLSFQETQYF. The full variable domain, its missing parts supplied by reference TRBV7-9 and TRBJ2-5, is DTGVSQNPRHKITKRGQNVTFRCDPISEHNRLYWYRQTLGQGPEFLTYFQNEAQLEKSRLLSDRFSAERPKGSFSTLEIQRTEQGDSAMYLCASNTGLSFQETQYFGPGTRLLVL.

The chain is built from TRBV19 and TRBJ1-2, with D unclear. V was cut by 3 bases and J by 8 bases, with 10 bases left in between. The germline V gene has CDR1 LNHDA and CDR2 SQIVND (reference sequence). This CDR3 has 12 amino acids. CDR3 residues: CASSIRGRGYTF. The CDR3 nucleotides read TGTGCCAGTAGTATTAGAGGGAGAGGCTACACCTTC.

The rearrangement uses TRBV2 and TRBJ2-3; TRBD1 aligns across 7 bases. The ends lost 1 base at V and 5 bases at J; junction bases unmatched: 6. This CDR3 has 15 residues. Germline V gene lookup returns CDR1 SNHLY and CDR2 FYNNEI. The CDR3 DNA sequence: TGTGCCAGCAGTGAAGACTACAGGGGTTTAGATACGCAGTATTTT. Its translation: CASSEDYRGLDTQYF. Full variable domain (remainder filled in from reference TRBV2 and TRBJ2-3): EPEVTQTPSHQVTQMGQEVILRCVPISNHLYFYWYRQILGQKVEFLVSFYNNEISEKSEIFDDQFSVERPDGSNFTLKIRSTKLEDSAMYFCASSEDYRGLDTQYFGPGTRLTVL.